This T cell receptor beta chain originates from a study of Ad26.COV2.S vaccination and SARS-CoV-2 variants. Per germline, CDR1 MNHNS and CDR2 SASEGT. Between the trimmed V and J ends, which lost 2 bases and 8 bases, there was a span of 9 bases. This CDR3 is built from 12 residues. Treatment of the sample: about 20 received Ad26.COV2.S at low or high dose, single or two shots; several received placebo; per-sample allocation not given. The samples date from day 63 after the first vaccine or placebo injection. A Boston adult aged 18-55 years was the donor. Only in-frame clones appear in the TCRdb table, and some are missing; sequencing was by immunoSEQ multiplex PCR. Here the sample spans nearly 400,000 clones, around 91% being singletons.

This clonotype originated in a person aged 18 to 65 who received the Ad26.COV2.S COVID-19 vaccine or a placebo. The input for sequencing was peripheral blood, taken in a trial of Ad26.COV2.S vaccine versus placebo. The V and J genes are TRBV6-1 and TRBJ1-2; D call uncertain. DNA for the CDR3: TGTGCCAGCAGTGAAAAGGGATGGGGCTACACCTTC. It translates to CASSEKGWGYTF.